This T cell receptor beta chain came from a study of post-analysis software for immune sequencing data. Study results and caveats: Patients used several TRBV segments, including TRBV5-6, TRBV5-1 and TRBV20-1, more often than controls. Strong co-clustering by F measure was evident for samples that had been prepared in the same batch. Diversity measured as normalized Chao1 was significantly lower in multiple sclerosis patients than in controls.

The CDR3 is 14 residues long. Per the germline V gene, CDR1 is DFQATT and CDR2 is SNEGSKA (reference sequence). Between the trimmed V and J ends, which lost 5 bases and 2 bases, there was a span of 14 bases. TCR beta cDNA libraries included unique molecular identifiers. One entry per CDR3 protein, called by TCRdb with MiXCR from the PCR reads. The sample lists about 540,000 distinct CDR3 sequences; around 34% were seen once. For this clonotype: No antigen is known for it.

The sequence came from a girl aged 2 to 17 with multiple sclerosis. V and J are TRBV20-1 and TRBJ2-3; maybe TRBD2 (6 bases). Sequenced input: blood. The CDR3 sequence: CSARDWVNTDTQYF. DNA of the CDR3: TGCAGTGCTCGGGACTGGGTAAACACAGATACGCAGTATTTT.